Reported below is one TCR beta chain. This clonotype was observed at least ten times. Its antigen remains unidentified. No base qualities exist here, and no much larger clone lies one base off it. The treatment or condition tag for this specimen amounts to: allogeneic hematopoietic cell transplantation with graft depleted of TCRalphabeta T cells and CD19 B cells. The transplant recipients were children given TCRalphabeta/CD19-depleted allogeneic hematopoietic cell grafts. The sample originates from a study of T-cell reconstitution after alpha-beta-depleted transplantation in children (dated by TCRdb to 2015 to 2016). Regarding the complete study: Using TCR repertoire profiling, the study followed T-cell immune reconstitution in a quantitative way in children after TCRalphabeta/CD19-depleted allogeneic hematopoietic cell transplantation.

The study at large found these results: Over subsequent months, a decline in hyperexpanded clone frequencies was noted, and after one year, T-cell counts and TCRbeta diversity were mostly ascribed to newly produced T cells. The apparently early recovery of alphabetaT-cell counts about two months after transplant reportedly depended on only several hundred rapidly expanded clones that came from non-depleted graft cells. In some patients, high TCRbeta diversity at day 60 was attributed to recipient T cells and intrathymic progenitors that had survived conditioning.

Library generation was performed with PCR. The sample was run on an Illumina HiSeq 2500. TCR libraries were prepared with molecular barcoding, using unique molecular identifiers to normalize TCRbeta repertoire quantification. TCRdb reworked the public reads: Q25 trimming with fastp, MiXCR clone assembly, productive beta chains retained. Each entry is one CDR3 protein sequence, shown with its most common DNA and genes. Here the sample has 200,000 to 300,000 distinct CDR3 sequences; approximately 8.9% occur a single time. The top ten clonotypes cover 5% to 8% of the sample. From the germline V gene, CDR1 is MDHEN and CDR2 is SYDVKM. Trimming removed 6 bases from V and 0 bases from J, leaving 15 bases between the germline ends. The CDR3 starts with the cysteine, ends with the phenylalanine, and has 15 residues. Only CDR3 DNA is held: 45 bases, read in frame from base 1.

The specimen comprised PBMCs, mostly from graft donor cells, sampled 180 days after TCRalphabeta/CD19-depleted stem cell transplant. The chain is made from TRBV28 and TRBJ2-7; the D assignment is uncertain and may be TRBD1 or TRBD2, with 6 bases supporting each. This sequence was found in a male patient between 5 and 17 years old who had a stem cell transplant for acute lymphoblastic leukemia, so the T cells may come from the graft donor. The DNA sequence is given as TGTGCCAGCAGGTCGGGGGCTCTAAGCTCCTACGAGCAGTACTTC. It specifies CASRSGALSSYEQYF.